The 10 T cell receptor beta chains presented below share a single source sample, sequenced in a study of CD8 T cells in Susac syndrome. An amount of RNA that ranged from about 0.45 to 1 ug was reverse transcribed with random hexamers. MiXCR was run by TCRdb on the immunoSEQ multiplex PCR reads, yielding one entry per CDR3 protein. This sample has around 190,000 distinct CDR3 sequences, with approximately 95% found just once. The source material was CD8+ T cells from PBMCs. These TCRs come from a human donor with multiple sclerosis.

As DNA, the CDR3 is TGCAGTGCAAGGACCGGGACACTGAACATGGAGACCCAGTACTTC. Residues: CSARTGTLNMETQYF. The chain carries TRBV20-1 and TRBJ2-5; perhaps TRBD1 as D (6 bases). The CDR3 runs 15 residues. The ends were cut back, 6 bases at V and 5 bases at J, with 22 bases in the middle. Germline V gene sequence: CDR1 DFQATT, CDR2 SNEGSKA (reference sequence).

The chain links TRBV27 to TRBJ1-5; D not certain. CDR1 is MNHEY, CDR2 SMNVEV, per germline (reference sequence). The length of the CDR3 is 12 residues. Trimming stripped 5 bases from V and 2 bases from J, with 4 bases between. CDR3 nucleotides: TGTGCCAGCAGTAAGGGCAATCAGCCCCAGCATTTT. Translated, it gives CASSKGNQPQHF.

This clonotype was detected only once. The chain has TRBV29-1 and TRBJ2-7; D gene ambiguous. This CDR3 region has 14 residues. The V and J ends lost 7 bases and 0 bases respectively, with 16 bases between them. Germline V gene sequence: CDR1 SQVTM, CDR2 ANQGSEA. CDR3 DNA sequence: TGCAGCGGCTTAGTGATTACGGACTCCTACGAGCAGTACTTC. Its protein is CSGLVITDSYEQYF.

The chain joins TRBV14 to TRBJ2-2, with D possibly matching TRBD2 (5 bases). V dropped 2 bases and J dropped 7 bases, with 11 bases sitting between them. Germline assignment: CDR1 SGHDN and CDR2 FVKESK. This CDR3 has 14 residues. The CDR3 nucleotides are TGTGCCAGCAGCCAAACTTCCGGGGTCGGGGAGCTGTTTTTT. Translating it yields CASSQTSGVGELFF.

This clonotype has a single count. The chain links TRBV2 to TRBJ2-7; no clear D gene. Trimming shortened V by 10 bases and J by 2 bases, and 9 bases separated the two germline ends. Germline lookup yields CDR1 SNHLY and CDR2 FYNNEI. The CDR3 consists of 11 residues. CDR3 amino acids: CATRTAYEQYF. CDR3 in DNA: TGTGCCACACGGACGGCCTACGAGCAGTACTTC.

The V call is TRBV29-1, the J call TRBJ1-4, with D tentatively TRBD1 (6 bases). Trimming took off 6 bases at V and 3 bases at J, with 8 bases between the two ends. The CDR3 spans 12 residues. CDR1 and CDR2 (germline): SQVTM, ANQGSEA. Here the CDR3 DNA reads TGCAGCGTAGGACAGCCTAATGAAAAACTGTTTTTT. This sequence encodes CSVGQPNEKLFF. Based on the CDR3 plus reference TRBV29-1 and TRBJ1-4, the full variable domain is SAVISQKPSRDICQRGTSLTIQCQVDSQVTMMFWYRQQPGQSLTLIATANQGSEATYESGFVIDKFPISRPNLTFSTLTVSNMSPEDSSIYLCSVGQPNEKLFFGSGTQLSVL.

This chain connects TRBV7-9 to TRBJ2-7, with 8 bases matching TRBD1. In germline, CDR1 is SEHNR, CDR2 FQNEAQ (reference sequence). The CDR3 totals 15 residues. V shed 5 bases and J 4 bases; nucleotides not matched to a gene: 10. CDR3 nucleotide sequence: TGTGCCAGCAGCAGGAGAGAGACAGGGGAGTACGAGCAGTACTTC. It translates to CASSRRETGEYEQYF.

CDR3 sequence: CSARTTGTYGYTF. For the CDR3, the DNA is TGCAGTGCTAGGACGACAGGGACATATGGCTACACCTTC. J is TRBJ1-2 and V is TRBV20-1; 7 nucleotides match TRBD1. This CDR3 is built from 13 residues. The ends lost 3 bases at V and 5 bases at J; junction bases unmatched: 6. CDR1 and CDR2 from the germline V gene are DFQATT and SNEGSKA (reference sequence).

This rearrangement joins TRBV7-6 to TRBJ2-7, with 10 bases that match TRBD2. This CDR3 spans 16 amino acids. V gave up 0 bases and J gave up 4 bases; unmatched junction bases: 6. CDR1 is SGHVS and CDR2 is FNYEAQ in the germline V gene. The CDR3 protein is CASSLASSGRAYEQYF. The CDR3 DNA reads TGTGCCAGCAGCTTAGCGTCCAGCGGGAGGGCGTACGAGCAGTACTTC.

The J gene is TRBJ1-1, the V gene TRBV7-9, with 7 nucleotides matching TRBD1. CDR1 SEHNR and CDR2 FQNEAQ come from the germline V gene (reference sequence). The CDR3 has 14 residues. Unmatched junction bases numbered 5, after V lost 6 bases and J lost 1 base. DNA for the CDR3: TGTGCCAGCAGAACCGGGACAGCGAACACTGAAGCTTTCTTT. Protein sequence: CASRTGTANTEAFF.